Shown below are 8 T cell receptor beta chains from a single sample sequenced in a study of cytomegalovirus exposure and HLA in healthy donors. This PCR relied on a set of 60 Vbeta primers and 13 Jbeta primers. Method: immunoSEQ multiplex PCR; TCRdb's copy keeps in-frame clones and lacks some. Of approximately 190,000 clones listed, just under 80% are singletons. The sequenced material came from PBMCs. The receptor set was obtained from a woman in her 30s in good health and CMV-seropositive.

The chain links TRBV5-6 to TRBJ1-1; 8 bases are a match to TRBD1. The germline gives CDR1 SGHDT, CDR2 YYEEEE. Losses at the gene ends were 4 bases for V and 0 bases for J; bases not matched to a gene: 5. This CDR3 region has 15 residues. The CDR3 region has the DNA TGTGCCAGCAGCCCTGGACAGGGAATGAACACTGAAGCTTTCTTT. Its protein is CASSPGQGMNTEAFF.

The rearrangement links TRBV6-5 to TRBJ1-2, with a weak D call TRBD1 (5 bases). V was trimmed by 7 bases and J by 4 bases, leaving 10 bases between them. This CDR3 region has 12 residues. CDR1 and CDR2 from the germline V gene are MNHEY and SVGAGI. DNA of the CDR3: TGTGCCAGCATTGACAGTTTCTATGGCTACACCTTC. Translated: CASIDSFYGYTF.

This chain joins TRBV11-2 and TRBJ2-3, with 7 bases lining up with TRBD2. Germline trimming cut 0 bases from V and 1 base from J; bases unmatched to any gene: 16. The CDR3 has 20 amino acids. CDR1 SGHAT and CDR2 FQNNGV come from the germline V gene. The DNA for the CDR3 is TGTGCCAGCAGCTTAGATTCTTATTCGGGAATGGCGGGGGGCACAGATACGCAGTATTTT. Translated, it gives CASSLDSYSGMAGGTDTQYF.

This clone was seen a handful of times. The chain couples TRBV7-6 to TRBJ1-5, with 7 bases fitting TRBD1. This CDR3 has 14 amino acids. Germline V lookup: CDR1 SGHVS, CDR2 FNYEAQ. The V gene end was trimmed by 5 bases and the J gene end by 7 bases; junction bases not matched to a gene: 8. CDR3 loop: CASSPNRGGQPQHF. The CDR3 DNA reads as TGTGCCAGCAGCCCGAACAGGGGCGGGCAGCCCCAGCATTTT.

The V call is TRBV5-1, the J call TRBJ1-5, with unresolved D. Trimming stripped 1 base from V and 0 bases from J, with 11 bases between. This CDR3 region has 16 residues. Germline lookup yields CDR1 SGHRS and CDR2 YFSETQ. DNA of the CDR3: TGCGCCAGCAGCTTGCGTCCGGGGTATAGCAATCAGCCCCAGCATTTT. It encodes CASSLRPGYSNQPQHF. Full variable domain (missing parts from reference TRBV5-1 and TRBJ1-5): KAGVTQTPRYLIKTRGQQVTLSCSPISGHRSVSWYQQTPGQGLQFLFEYFSETQRNKGNFPGRFSGRQFSNSRSEMNVSTLELGDSALYLCASSLRPGYSNQPQHFGDGTRLSIL.

V usage is TRBV6-1 and J usage is TRBJ1-2, with 8 bases aligning to TRBD1. This CDR3 region has 13 residues. With 7 bases clipped from V and 5 bases from J, the junction kept 6 bases outside the gene matches. Looked up from germline, CDR1 is MNHNS and CDR2 is SASEGT. The CDR3 DNA reads as TGTGCCAGCACGGACAGGGAGGGGTATGGCTACACCTTC. Translating it yields CASTDREGYGYTF.

V and J are TRBV2 and TRBJ1-2; 7 nucleotides line up with TRBD1. Germline CDR1 SNHLY, CDR2 FYNNEI. With 2 bases clipped from V and 5 bases from J, the junction kept 14 bases outside the gene matches. The CDR3 consists of 17 residues. CDR3 loop: CASSERWGRGRDYGYTF. The CDR3 DNA sequence: TGTGCCAGCAGTGAAAGGTGGGGCAGGGGGAGAGATTATGGCTACACCTTC.

The V gene is TRBV5-1, the J gene TRBJ1-4; TRBD1 agrees at 7 bases. V dropped 5 bases and J dropped 2; count of bases not matched to a gene: 3. The germline gives CDR1 SGHRS, CDR2 YFSETQ. CDR3 length: 14 residues. The CDR3, as DNA: TGCGCCAGCAGACCAGGGGGTACTAATGAAAAACTGTTTTTT. Protein product: CASRPGGTNEKLFF. Variable domain in full (rest from reference TRBV5-1 and TRBJ1-4): KAGVTQTPRYLIKTRGQQVTLSCSPISGHRSVSWYQQTPGQGLQFLFEYFSETQRNKGNFPGRFSGRQFSNSRSEMNVSTLELGDSALYLCASRPGGTNEKLFFGSGTQLSVL.